The rows below give T cell receptor beta chains drawn from one sample of a study of PD-1 blockade in classical Hodgkin lymphoma. Libraries were prepared by immunoSEQ multiplex PCR; TCRdb keeps only in-frame clonotypes and omits some of them. This sample has more than 30,000 clones, with 77% found just once. This specimen was peripheral blood mononuclear cells (PBMCs), taken before the fourth cycle of nivolumab. These receptors came from a human donor with classical Hodgkin lymphoma. Both conserved end residues are part of each CDR3. D genes are given only for firm matches. For some rows the clone size is stated as once, few or many, or as a class when expanded; others skip it.

clone_size: NA; d_call: NA; v_call: TRBV7-9; j_call: TRBJ2-5; cdr3_nt: TGTGCCAGCAGCTCCCCCTTCGGGTCAGGGTATCAAGAGACCCAGTACTTC; cdr3_aa: CASSSPFGSGYQETQYF
clone_size: NA; d_call: NA; v_call: TRBV7-6; j_call: TRBJ1-1; cdr3_nt: TGTGCCAGCAGCTCGCATCCCCCGGGGAGACGGACTGAAGCTTTCTTT; cdr3_aa: CASSSHPPGRRTEAFF
clone_size: NA; d_call: TRBD1; v_call: TRBV10-3; j_call: TRBJ2-3; cdr3_nt: TGTGCCATCAGTCCGGGACAGGGGGGCACAGATACGCAGTATTTT; cdr3_aa: CAISPGQGGTDTQYF
clone_size: NA; d_call: NA; v_call: TRBV28; j_call: TRBJ2-3; cdr3_nt: TGTGCCAGCAGTCCCGCGGGACCCACAGATACGCAGTATTTT; cdr3_aa: CASSPAGPTDTQYF
clone_size: few; d_call: TRBD1; v_call: TRBV11-3; j_call: TRBJ2-1; cdr3_nt: TGTGCCAGCAGCTTCCGGGACAGGGGATTGGGTGAGCAGTTCTTC; cdr3_aa: CASSFRDRGLGEQFF
clone_size: NA; d_call: TRBD2; v_call: TRBV19; j_call: TRBJ2-1; cdr3_nt: TGTGCCAGTAGTGCTAGCGGGGGATCCTACAATGAGCAGTTCTTC; cdr3_aa: CASSASGGSYNEQFF
clone_size: NA; d_call: NA; v_call: TRBV10-2; j_call: TRBJ2-7; cdr3_nt: TGCGCCAGCAGTGACGGGGCGGCAGAACTCGGCTACGAGCAGTACTTC; cdr3_aa: CASSDGAAELGYEQYF
clone_size: NA; d_call: NA; v_call: TRBV18; j_call: TRBJ2-3; cdr3_nt: TGTGCCAGCTCATCTTCCGAGGGACACCCTAGCACAGATACGCAGTATTTT; cdr3_aa: CASSSSEGHPSTDTQYF
clone_size: medium-sized; d_call: NA; v_call: TRBV5-1; j_call: TRBJ1-5; cdr3_nt: TGCGCCAGCAGCCCCGAGGGGGATCAGCCCCAGCATTTT; cdr3_aa: CASSPEGDQPQHF
clone_size: NA; d_call: TRBD2; v_call: TRBV9; j_call: TRBJ2-5; cdr3_nt: TGTGCCAGCAGCGGAGGAACAGGGACGGGAGGGGAGACCCAGTACTTC; cdr3_aa: CASSGGTGTGGETQYF
clone_size: NA; d_call: NA; v_call: TRBV10-3; j_call: TRBJ1-5; cdr3_nt: TGTGCCATCAGTCCAGACAATCAGCCCCAGCATTTT; cdr3_aa: CAISPDNQPQHF
clone_size: NA; d_call: TRBD1; v_call: TRBV7-6; j_call: TRBJ2-7; cdr3_nt: TGTGCCAGCAGCGAGGGACAGGGTCCCTACGAGCAGTACTTC; cdr3_aa: CASSEGQGPYEQYF
clone_size: NA; d_call: NA; v_call: TRBV29-1; j_call: TRBJ1-6; cdr3_nt: TGCAGCGTTCGTCCAGCCTTTAATTCACCCCTCCACTTT; cdr3_aa: CSVRPAFNSPLHF
clone_size: NA; d_call: NA; v_call: TRBV6-6; j_call: TRBJ2-5; cdr3_nt: TGTGCCAGCCTAGACGGTGAGGAGACCCAGTACTTC; cdr3_aa: CASLDGEETQYF
clone_size: NA; d_call: TRBD1; v_call: TRBV7-8; j_call: TRBJ1-4; cdr3_nt: TGTGCCAGCAGCCCGGAATTCAGGGGGAGTAATGAAAAACTGTTTTTT; cdr3_aa: CASSPEFRGSNEKLFF
clone_size: NA; d_call: NA; v_call: TRBV6-5; j_call: TRBJ2-7; cdr3_nt: TGTGCCAGCAGTTACGGGGACGGCGACTCCTACGAGCAGTACTTC; cdr3_aa: CASSYGDGDSYEQYF
clone_size: NA; d_call: TRBD2; v_call: TRBV19; j_call: TRBJ2-2; cdr3_nt: TGTGCCAGTAGTACCCCCCGACTAGCGGGGGGCCGGGGGGCCGGGGAGCTGTTTTTT; cdr3_aa: CASSTPRLAGGRGAGELFF
clone_size: NA; d_call: TRBD2; v_call: TRBV15; j_call: TRBJ2-3; cdr3_nt: TGTGCCACCAGTCCGGGGCTAGCGGGCCACACAGATACGCAGTATTTT; cdr3_aa: CATSPGLAGHTDTQYF
clone_size: NA; d_call: TRBD2; v_call: TRBV27; j_call: TRBJ2-1; cdr3_nt: TGTGCCAGCATGGGAGGGAGCTCCTACAATGAGCAGTTCTTC; cdr3_aa: CASMGGSSYNEQFF
clone_size: NA; d_call: NA; v_call: TRBV9; j_call: TRBJ2-2; cdr3_nt: TGTGCCAGCAGCGCCTGGACAGCTTACACCGGGGAGCTGTTTTTT; cdr3_aa: CASSAWTAYTGELFF
clone_size: NA; d_call: NA; v_call: TRBV7-2; j_call: TRBJ1-5; cdr3_nt: TGTGCCAGCAGCTTACAGCTTAGCAATCAGCCCCAGCATTTT; cdr3_aa: CASSLQLSNQPQHF
clone_size: NA; d_call: NA; v_call: TRBV18; j_call: TRBJ1-1; cdr3_nt: TGTGCCAGCTCACCACCGGCCGGGACGGGCGAAGCTTTCTTT; cdr3_aa: CASSPPAGTGEAFF
clone_size: NA; d_call: TRBD1; v_call: TRBV29-1; j_call: TRBJ1-2; cdr3_nt: TGCAGCGTGCCCTCCCGGGACAGGACTATATGGGGCTACACCTTC; cdr3_aa: CSVPSRDRTIWGYTF
clone_size: NA; d_call: TRBD1; v_call: TRBV7-2; j_call: TRBJ2-7; cdr3_nt: TGTGCCAGCAGCCCGACAGGGTACGAGCAGTACTTC; cdr3_aa: CASSPTGYEQYF
clone_size: few; d_call: NA; v_call: TRBV4-2; j_call: TRBJ2-3; cdr3_nt: TGTGCCAGCAGCCAATCTCCCGGGGGCCCAGATACGCAGTATTTT; cdr3_aa: CASSQSPGGPDTQYF
clone_size: NA; d_call: TRBD1; v_call: TRBV4-3; j_call: TRBJ2-1; cdr3_nt: TGCGCCAGCAGCCAAGATGGACAGGGGAGGAATGAGCAGTTCTTC; cdr3_aa: CASSQDGQGRNEQFF
clone_size: NA; d_call: NA; v_call: TRBV5-1; j_call: TRBJ1-2; cdr3_nt: TGCGCCAGCAGCCCTATAGGGTATGGCTACACCTTC; cdr3_aa: CASSPIGYGYTF
clone_size: once; d_call: NA; v_call: TRBV5-8; j_call: TRBJ2-7; cdr3_nt: TGTGCCAGCAGCTTGCGACAAACCTACGAGCAGTACTTC; cdr3_aa: CASSLRQTYEQYF
clone_size: NA; d_call: NA; v_call: TRBV29-1; j_call: TRBJ1-3; cdr3_nt: TGCAGCGTTGATAAGGTCTCTGGAAACACCATATATTTT; cdr3_aa: CSVDKVSGNTIYF
clone_size: few; d_call: NA; v_call: TRBV18; j_call: TRBJ1-1; cdr3_nt: TGTGCCAGCTCCCCGACTAATGCGAAACGTGAAGCTTTCTTT; cdr3_aa: CASSPTNAKREAFF
clone_size: once; d_call: TRBD1; v_call: TRBV29-1; j_call: TRBJ2-5; cdr3_nt: TGCAGCGTCAAGACAGGGGTATTCGAGACCCAGTACTTC; cdr3_aa: CSVKTGVFETQYF
clone_size: NA; d_call: NA; v_call: TRBV19; j_call: TRBJ2-3; cdr3_nt: TGTGCCAGTAGTATGACCCAGGCCGTTCGCACAGATACGCAGTATTTT; cdr3_aa: CASSMTQAVRTDTQYF
clone_size: NA; d_call: NA; v_call: TRBV10-3; j_call: TRBJ2-7; cdr3_nt: TGTGCCATCAGTGATGGGCAGGGGAAAGGGGACGAGCAGTACTTC; cdr3_aa: CAISDGQGKGDEQYF
clone_size: NA; d_call: NA; v_call: TRBV6-5; j_call: TRBJ1-1; cdr3_nt: TGTGCCAGCAGTTACTCGTGGGGGGGAGAGACTGAAGCTTTCTTT; cdr3_aa: CASSYSWGGETEAFF
clone_size: few; d_call: NA; v_call: TRBV7-9; j_call: TRBJ2-7; cdr3_nt: TGTGCCACTACCCCCCTCGGACGGGGTGAGCAGTACTTC; cdr3_aa: CATTPLGRGEQYF
clone_size: NA; d_call: TRBD2; v_call: TRBV5-1; j_call: TRBJ2-3; cdr3_nt: TGCGCCAGCAGCTGGGATAGCGGGGCGTTCACAGATACGCAGTATTTT; cdr3_aa: CASSWDSGAFTDTQYF
clone_size: NA; d_call: TRBD2; v_call: TRBV4-1; j_call: TRBJ2-7; cdr3_nt: TGCGCCAGCAGCCCTCTGGGACTAGCGGGGGGCCTGCCCTACGAGCAGTACTTC; cdr3_aa: CASSPLGLAGGLPYEQYF
clone_size: NA; d_call: NA; v_call: TRBV19; j_call: TRBJ2-2; cdr3_nt: TGTGCCAGTAGTTTCAACACCGGGGAGCTGTTTTTT; cdr3_aa: CASSFNTGELFF
clone_size: few; d_call: TRBD1; v_call: TRBV5-1; j_call: TRBJ2-2; cdr3_nt: TGCGCCAGCAGCTCTACAGGGGCGGCTATCGGGGAGCTGTTTTTT; cdr3_aa: CASSSTGAAIGELFF
clone_size: once; d_call: NA; v_call: TRBV9; j_call: TRBJ2-5; cdr3_nt: TGTGCCAGCAGCTCACTAGAGGGCCAAGAGACCCAGTACTTC; cdr3_aa: CASSSLEGQETQYF
clone_size: NA; d_call: NA; v_call: TRBV5-5; j_call: TRBJ1-2; cdr3_nt: TGTGCCAGCAGCTTCCTGGGCCAAAACTATGGCTACACCTTC; cdr3_aa: CASSFLGQNYGYTF
clone_size: NA; d_call: NA; v_call: TRBV5-5; j_call: TRBJ2-7; cdr3_nt: TGTGCCAGCAGCCAGTTCGCCTACGAGCAGTACTTC; cdr3_aa: CASSQFAYEQYF
clone_size: NA; d_call: TRBD2; v_call: TRBV28; j_call: TRBJ2-3; cdr3_nt: TGTGCCAGCAGTTTATACCCCCGACTAGCGGGGGAGAGGGATACGCAGTATTTT; cdr3_aa: CASSLYPRLAGERDTQYF
clone_size: once; d_call: NA; v_call: TRBV6-6; j_call: TRBJ1-2; cdr3_nt: TGTGCCAGCAGTTGGGGGGGGCAAACTAACTATGGCTACACCTTC; cdr3_aa: CASSWGGQTNYGYTF
clone_size: NA; d_call: TRBD2; v_call: TRBV29-1; j_call: TRBJ2-7; cdr3_nt: TGCAGCGCCTCCGGGGGGTCAGGCTACGAGCAGTACTTC; cdr3_aa: CSASGGSGYEQYF
clone_size: NA; d_call: TRBD2; v_call: TRBV11-2; j_call: TRBJ2-7; cdr3_nt: TGTGCCAGCAGCTTAGATAGCGGGGGCGAGGGTTACGAGCAGTACTTC; cdr3_aa: CASSLDSGGEGYEQYF
clone_size: NA; d_call: NA; v_call: TRBV11-2; j_call: TRBJ2-1; cdr3_nt: TGTGCCAGCAGCGAGGCCGCTGAGCAGTTCTTC; cdr3_aa: CASSEAAEQFF
clone_size: NA; d_call: TRBD2; v_call: TRBV19; j_call: TRBJ2-2; cdr3_nt: TGTGCCAGTAAAGGGTTTACCCGACTAGCGGCGAACACCGGGGAGCTGTTTTTT; cdr3_aa: CASKGFTRLAANTGELFF
clone_size: NA; d_call: NA; v_call: TRBV18; j_call: TRBJ2-1; cdr3_nt: TGTGCCAGCTCACCGAGTCGGGGGTTGACGGACAATTCCTACAATGAGCAGTTCTTC; cdr3_aa: CASSPSRGLTDNSYNEQFF
clone_size: once; d_call: NA; v_call: TRBV4-2; j_call: TRBJ2-1; cdr3_nt: TGTGCCAGCAGCCAGACCCATTCCCACAATGAGCAGTTCTTC; cdr3_aa: CASSQTHSHNEQFF
clone_size: NA; d_call: NA; v_call: TRBV7-9; j_call: TRBJ1-1; cdr3_nt: TGTGCCAGCAGCCTGGACAGAAACACTGAAGCTTTCTTT; cdr3_aa: CASSLDRNTEAFF
clone_size: NA; d_call: TRBD2; v_call: TRBV6-1; j_call: TRBJ2-3; cdr3_nt: TGTGCCAGCAGTCTTACTAGCGGGGGGACCGATACGCAGTATTTT; cdr3_aa: CASSLTSGGTDTQYF
clone_size: few; d_call: TRBD1; v_call: TRBV6-1; j_call: TRBJ1-1; cdr3_nt: TGTGCCAGCAGGACAGGGTGGAACACTGAAGCTTTCTTT; cdr3_aa: CASRTGWNTEAFF
clone_size: NA; d_call: NA; v_call: TRBV4-2; j_call: TRBJ2-7; cdr3_nt: TGTGCCAGCAGCTTGGCCCCAGGGTACGAGCAGTACTTC; cdr3_aa: CASSLAPGYEQYF
clone_size: once; d_call: NA; v_call: TRBV5-1; j_call: TRBJ2-2; cdr3_nt: TGCGCCAGCAGATCAAGGGTCGGGGAGCTGTTTTTT; cdr3_aa: CASRSRVGELFF
clone_size: NA; d_call: TRBD1; v_call: TRBV5-1; j_call: TRBJ2-6; cdr3_nt: TGCGCCAGCAGCTTGGCCCGACAGGGGGCACCCATTGCTGGGGCCAACGTCCTGACTTTC; cdr3_aa: CASSLARQGAPIAGANVLTF